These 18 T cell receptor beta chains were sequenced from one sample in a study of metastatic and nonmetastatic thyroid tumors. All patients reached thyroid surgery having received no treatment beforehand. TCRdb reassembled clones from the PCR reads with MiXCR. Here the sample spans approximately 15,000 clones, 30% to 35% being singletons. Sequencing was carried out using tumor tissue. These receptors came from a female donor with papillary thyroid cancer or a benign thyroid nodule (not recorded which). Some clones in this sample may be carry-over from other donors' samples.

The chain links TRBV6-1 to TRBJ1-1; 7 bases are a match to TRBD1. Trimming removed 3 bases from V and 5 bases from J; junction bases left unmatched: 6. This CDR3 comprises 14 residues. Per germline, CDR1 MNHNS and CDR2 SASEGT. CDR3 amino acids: CASSESGGWTEAFF. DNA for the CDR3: TGTGCCAGCAGTGAGTCAGGGGGTTGGACTGAAGCTTTCTTT.

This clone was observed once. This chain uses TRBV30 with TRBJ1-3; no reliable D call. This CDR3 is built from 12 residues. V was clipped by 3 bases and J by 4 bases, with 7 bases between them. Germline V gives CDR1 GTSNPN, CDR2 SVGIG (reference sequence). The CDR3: CAWRLEGNTIYF. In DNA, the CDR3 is TGTGCCTGGAGGCTGGAAGGAAACACCATATATTTT.

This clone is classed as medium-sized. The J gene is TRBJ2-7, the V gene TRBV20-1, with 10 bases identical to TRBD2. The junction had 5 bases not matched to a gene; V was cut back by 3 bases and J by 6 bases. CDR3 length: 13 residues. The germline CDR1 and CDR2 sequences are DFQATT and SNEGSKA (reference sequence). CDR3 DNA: TGCAGTGCTAGCCTAGCGGGAGTTGTCGAGCAGTACTTC. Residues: CSASLAGVVEQYF.

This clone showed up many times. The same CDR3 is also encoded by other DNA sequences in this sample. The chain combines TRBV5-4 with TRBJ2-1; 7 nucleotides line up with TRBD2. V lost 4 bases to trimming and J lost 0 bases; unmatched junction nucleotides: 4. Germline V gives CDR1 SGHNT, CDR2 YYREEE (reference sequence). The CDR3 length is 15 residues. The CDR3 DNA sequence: TGTGCCAGCAGCCTGGGAGGGAGCTCCTACAATGAGCAGTTCTTC. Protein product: CASSLGGSSYNEQFF.

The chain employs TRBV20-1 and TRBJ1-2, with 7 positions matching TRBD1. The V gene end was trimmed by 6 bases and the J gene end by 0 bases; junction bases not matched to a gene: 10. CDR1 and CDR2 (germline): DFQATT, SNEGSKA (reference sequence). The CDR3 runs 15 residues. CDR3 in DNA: TGCAGTGCCCAGGGACAGATCCTTTCTAACTATGGCTACACCTTC. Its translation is CSAQGQILSNYGYTF.

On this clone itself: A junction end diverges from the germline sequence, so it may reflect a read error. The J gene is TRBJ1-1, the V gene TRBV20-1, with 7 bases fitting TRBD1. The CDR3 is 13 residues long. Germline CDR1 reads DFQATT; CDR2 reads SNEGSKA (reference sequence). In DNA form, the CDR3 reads TGCAGTTCACGTGGGACAGCGAACACTGAATCTTTCTTT. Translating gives CSSRGTANTESFF.

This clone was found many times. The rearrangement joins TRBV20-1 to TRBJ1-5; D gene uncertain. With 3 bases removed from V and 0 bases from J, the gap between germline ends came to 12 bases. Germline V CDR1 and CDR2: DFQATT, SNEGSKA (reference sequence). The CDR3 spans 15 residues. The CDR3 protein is CSASDRRNSNQPQHF. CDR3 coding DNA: TGCAGTGCTAGCGACCGTCGAAATAGCAATCAGCCCCAGCATTTT.

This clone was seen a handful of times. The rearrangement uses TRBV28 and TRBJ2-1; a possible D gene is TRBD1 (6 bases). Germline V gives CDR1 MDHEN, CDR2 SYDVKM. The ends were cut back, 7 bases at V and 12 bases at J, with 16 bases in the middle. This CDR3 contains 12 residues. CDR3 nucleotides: TGTGCCAGCAACAAGGACCCACAGGGGCAGTTCTTC. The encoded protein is CASNKDPQGQFF.

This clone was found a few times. The CDR3 reads CASGRAYNEQFF. CDR3 coding DNA: TGTGCTAGCGGGAGGGCCTACAATGAGCAGTTCTTC. The chain has TRBV27 and TRBJ2-1; 11 positions agree with TRBD2. The germline CDR1 and CDR2 sequences are MNHEY and SMNVEV (reference sequence). The CDR3 covers 12 residues.

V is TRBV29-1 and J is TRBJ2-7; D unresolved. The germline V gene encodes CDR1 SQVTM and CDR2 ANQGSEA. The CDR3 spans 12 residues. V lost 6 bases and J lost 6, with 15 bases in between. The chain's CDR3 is CSVRAGGLEQYF. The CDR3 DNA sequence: TGCAGCGTCCGGGCAGGCGGTCTCGAGCAGTACTTC.

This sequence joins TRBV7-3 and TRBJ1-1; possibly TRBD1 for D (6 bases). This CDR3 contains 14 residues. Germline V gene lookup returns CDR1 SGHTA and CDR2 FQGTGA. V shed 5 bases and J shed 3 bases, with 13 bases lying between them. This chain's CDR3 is CASSRDRLDTEAFF. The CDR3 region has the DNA TGTGCCAGCAGCCGCGACAGGTTGGACACTGAAGCTTTCTTT. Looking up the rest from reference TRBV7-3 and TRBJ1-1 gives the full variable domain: GAGVSQTPSNKVTEKGKYVELRCDPISGHTALYWYRQSLGQGPEFLIYFQGTGAADDSGLPNDRFFAVRPEGSVSTLKIQRTERGDSAVYLCASSRDRLDTEAFFGQGTRLTVV.

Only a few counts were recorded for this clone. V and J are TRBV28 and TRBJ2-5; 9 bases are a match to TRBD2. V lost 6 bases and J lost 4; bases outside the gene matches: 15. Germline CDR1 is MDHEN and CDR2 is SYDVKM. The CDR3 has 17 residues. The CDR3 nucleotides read TGTGCCAGCAGCGGAGCCGGTAGCGGGAGTAGGGGAGAGACCCAGTACTTC. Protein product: CASSGAGSGSRGETQYF.

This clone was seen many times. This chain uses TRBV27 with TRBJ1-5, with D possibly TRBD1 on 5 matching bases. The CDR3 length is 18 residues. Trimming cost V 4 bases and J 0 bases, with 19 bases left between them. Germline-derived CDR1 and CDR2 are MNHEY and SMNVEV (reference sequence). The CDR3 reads CASSYPGRTTNSNQPQHF. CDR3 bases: TGTGCCAGCAGTTACCCGGGGCGAACGACAAATAGCAATCAGCCCCAGCATTTT.

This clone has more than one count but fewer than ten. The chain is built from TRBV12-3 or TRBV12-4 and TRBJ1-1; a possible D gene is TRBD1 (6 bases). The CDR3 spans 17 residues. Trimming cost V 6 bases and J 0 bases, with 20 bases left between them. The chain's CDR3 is CASSAGTRDLVNTEAFF. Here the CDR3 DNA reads TGTGCCAGCAGCGCCGGGACACGGGATCTTGTGAACACTGAAGCTTTCTTT.

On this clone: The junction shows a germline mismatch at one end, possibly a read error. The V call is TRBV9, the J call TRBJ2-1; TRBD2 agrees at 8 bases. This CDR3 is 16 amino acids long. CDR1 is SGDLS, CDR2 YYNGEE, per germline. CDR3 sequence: CVSSVDSGASYNEQFF. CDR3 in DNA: TGTGTCAGCAGCGTAGATAGCGGGGCATCCTACAATGAGCAGTTCTTC.

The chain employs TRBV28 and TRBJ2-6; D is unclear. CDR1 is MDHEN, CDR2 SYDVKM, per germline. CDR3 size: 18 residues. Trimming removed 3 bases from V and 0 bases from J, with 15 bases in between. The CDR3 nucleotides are TGTGCCAGCAGTTTTTTGGTTCCCCCTTTCTCTGGGGCCAACGTCCTGACTTTC. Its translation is CASSFLVPPFSGANVLTF.

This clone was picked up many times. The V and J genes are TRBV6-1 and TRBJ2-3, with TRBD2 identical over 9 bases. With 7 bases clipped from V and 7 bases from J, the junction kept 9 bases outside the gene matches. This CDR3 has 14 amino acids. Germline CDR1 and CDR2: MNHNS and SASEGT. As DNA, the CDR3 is TGTGCCAGCACACTCTGGCTAGCGGGAAATACGCAGTATTTT. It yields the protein CASTLWLAGNTQYF.

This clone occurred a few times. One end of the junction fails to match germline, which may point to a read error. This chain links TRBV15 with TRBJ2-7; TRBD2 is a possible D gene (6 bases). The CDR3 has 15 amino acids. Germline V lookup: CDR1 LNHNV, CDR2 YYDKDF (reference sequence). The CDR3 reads CATSRCGACSYEHYF. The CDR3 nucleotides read TGTGCCACCAGCAGATGCGGGGCCTGCTCCTACGAGCATTACTTC. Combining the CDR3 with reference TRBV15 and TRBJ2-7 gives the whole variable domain DAMVIQNPRYQVTQFGKPVTLSCSQTLNHNVMYWYQQKSSQAPKLLFHYYDKDFNNEADTPDNFQSRRPNTSFCFLDIRSPGLGDTAMYLCATSRCGACSYEHYFGPGTRLTVT.